This T cell receptor (beta chain) is from a study of glioma-infiltrating T cells after dendritic cell vaccination. This CDR3 has 17 amino acids. The ends lost 3 bases at V and 6 bases at J; junction bases unmatched: 12. The germline gives CDR1 KGHSH, CDR2 LQKENI. The PCR used 60 V beta and 13 J beta primers. Some clones are missing from TCRdb's copy, which holds only in-frame ones; the method was immunoSEQ multiplex PCR. The profile covers about 2,600 clones, with approximately 85% appearing a single time and 8.5% to 12% taken by the ten largest. Described time point: after dendritic cell vaccination, including at tumor progression/relapse. Monocyte-derived dendritic cells, cultured 6 to 7 days with IL-4 and GM-CSF, were pulsed with autologous tumor lysate. Fresh-frozen tumor tissue and more than two years of survival data were available for all. The table lists this clone with a count of one.

The clonotype originates from a human donor with glioblastoma. Sample: tumor tissue, taken after dendritic cell vaccination. This chain uses TRBV18 with TRBJ1-1, with 11 bases identical to TRBD1. The DNA for the CDR3 is TGTGCCAGCTCACCCCTGGGGACAGGGGGAACAGGCGCTGAAGCTTTCTTT. Its protein product is CASSPLGTGGTGAEAFF.